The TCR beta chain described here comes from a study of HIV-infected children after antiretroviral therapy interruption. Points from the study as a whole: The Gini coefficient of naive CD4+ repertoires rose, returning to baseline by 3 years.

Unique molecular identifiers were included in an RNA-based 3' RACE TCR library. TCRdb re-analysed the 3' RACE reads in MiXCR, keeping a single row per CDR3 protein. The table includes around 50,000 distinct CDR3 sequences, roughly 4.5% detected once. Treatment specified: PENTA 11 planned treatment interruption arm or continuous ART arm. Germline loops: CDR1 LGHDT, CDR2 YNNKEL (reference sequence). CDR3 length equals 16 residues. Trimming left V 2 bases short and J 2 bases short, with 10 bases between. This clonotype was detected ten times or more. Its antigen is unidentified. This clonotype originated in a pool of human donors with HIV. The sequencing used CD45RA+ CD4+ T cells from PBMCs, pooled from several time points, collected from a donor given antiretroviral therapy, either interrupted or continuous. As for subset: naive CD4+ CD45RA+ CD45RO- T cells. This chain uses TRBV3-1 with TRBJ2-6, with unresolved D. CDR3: CASSQSPQAGANVLTF. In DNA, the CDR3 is TGTGCCAGCAGCCAAAGCCCGCAGGCTGGGGCCAACGTCCTGACTTTC.